The subject of this entry is one T cell receptor (beta chain). The antigen it recognizes is unknown. No base quality information exists; no much larger clone differs at one position. Sequenced using an Illumina NovaSeq 6000. TCRalpha and TCRbeta cDNA libraries were built by 5'RACE with constant-segment primers, adding sample barcodes and unique molecular identifiers. Trizol reagent was used to extract RNA from every sample. Amplification of the libraries took two PCR steps, and the second step added a second sample barcode plus Illumina TruSeq adapters. Libraries were sequenced on an Illumina NovaSeq with 2 x 150 bp paired-end reads. The authors' analysis ran thus. Reads were demultiplexed and collapsed into UMI-guided consensus sequences with migec v1.2.7. Using mixcr v2.1.11, UMI consensuses were aligned to TRA and TRB V and J templates and then assembled into clonotypes. Expanded or contracted clonotypes were those called significant by both edgeR and NoisET, with noise models trained on biological replicates. For edgeR calls, a false discovery rate-adjusted p below 0.01 and a log2 fold-change threshold of 1 were applied. As an exploratory analysis of dynamics, PCA with hierarchical clustering was applied to max-normalized trajectories of the 1000 most abundant clonotypes. Separately sequenced CD4+ and CD8+ repertoires were used to assign the CD4 or CD8 phenotype of responding clones. The public reads were reanalyzed by TCRdb: fastp trimming at Q25, MiXCR alignment, in-frame beta chains only. CDR3 protein sequences are deduplicated, and each keeps its most common genes and DNA. These V and J calls originate from TCRdb's pipeline instead of the authors' own analysis. For this sample the table gives about 110,000 distinct CDR3 sequences, of which about 15% were detected only once. In total, the top ten clones hold more than 25% of the sample.

The CDR3 runs 15 amino acids, cysteine and phenylalanine included. Only the CDR3 DNA is retained, 45 bases long and in frame from the first base. V and J are truncated by 5 bases and 7 bases respectively, leaving an intervening sequence of 21 bases. CDR1 and CDR2, looked up from the germline V gene (reference sequence), are MNHNY and SVGAGI. This entry is derived from a study of T-cell memory formation after mild COVID-19 (dated by TCRdb to the early 2020s). Concerning the study at large: Most TCR sequence clusters were specific to one of the two donors. T-cell clones expanding and contracting after mild COVID-19 in two donors were tracked by longitudinal TCRalpha and TCRbeta repertoire sequencing. Two young, previously healthy adult volunteers made up the cohort, one male and one female.

General findings and caveats noted by the study authors: Clones contracting from day 15 to 85 had balanced CD4/CD8 phenotypes, while a second wave expanding from day 15 to 37 was biased towards CD4+. Some responding clones were detected in pre-infection memory, which suggested that pre-existing cross-reactive memory T cells had joined the SARS-CoV-2 response. The second-wave clones that peaked on day 37 were not confirmed to be SARS-CoV-2 specific. Only two mild cases were covered by the study, and larger cohorts that include severe cases with pre-infection samples were considered necessary. Contracting CD4+ clones appeared mostly in the CM and EM memory subsets, whereas CD8+ clones were enriched in EMRA.

PBMCs were isolated by Ficoll-Paque density gradient centrifugation. The sample consisted of PBMCs or a T cell subset sorted from them (not recorded which). The TCR originated in an adult woman who had mild COVID-19 (a few samples of this study predate the infection). The sample titles of this study are shuffled in the database, so cell type and time point are left out; the donor was told from shared clones. The rearrangement combines TRBV6-6 with TRBJ2-7; the D gene assignment is ambiguous. The bases are TGTGCCAGCAGTCGCCCAACCTCCGGGTATCCGGAGCAGTACTTC. Its protein reads: CASSRPTSGYPEQYF.